The 8 T cell receptor beta chains reported below all come from one sample, sequenced in a study of blood T cell repertoires in COVID-19. Some clones are missing from TCRdb's copy, which holds only in-frame ones; the method was immunoSEQ multiplex PCR. Seen here are 200,000 to 250,000 clones, about 90% observed once, and the top ten hold about 2%. Material for sequencing was peripheral blood. The receptors were gathered from a woman aged 50 to 60 with acute or convalescent COVID-19.

The V call is TRBV7-9, the J call TRBJ2-7; the match to TRBD1 covers 8 bases. V lost 2 bases and J lost 7; bases outside the gene matches: 10. CDR1 is SEHNR and CDR2 is FQNEAQ in the germline V gene (reference sequence). The CDR3 consists of 15 residues. CDR3 sequence (DNA): TGTGCCAGCAGCTTATGGCACCCAGGACAGGGAGAGCAGTACTTC. Translating gives CASSLWHPGQGEQYF. Using reference TRBV7-9 and TRBJ2-7 for the parts outside the CDR3, the full variable domain is DTGVSQNPRHKITKRGQNVTFRCDPISEHNRLYWYRQTLGQGPEFLTYFQNEAQLEKSRLLSDRFSAERPKGSFSTLEIQRTEQGDSAMYLCASSLWHPGQGEQYFGPGTRLTVT.

The J gene is TRBJ2-7, the V gene TRBV4-1, with 14 positions matching TRBD2. CDR1 MGHRA and CDR2 YSYEKL come from the germline V gene. CDR3 length equals 18 residues. The J segment lost 2 bases and the V segment lost 4 bases, leaving 10 bases of the junction unmatched. The chain's CDR3 is CASSPDGTSGSKTYEQYF. The CDR3, as DNA: TGCGCCAGCAGCCCGGACGGGACTAGCGGGAGTAAGACCTACGAGCAGTACTTC.

This clone was seen once. V and J are TRBV5-1 and TRBJ2-6; no clear D. Germline assignment: CDR1 SGHRS and CDR2 YFSETQ. V gave up 4 bases and J gave up 0 bases, with 8 bases separating them. This CDR3 is built from 15 residues. This CDR3 is CASSPQRSGANVLTF. DNA of the CDR3: TGCGCCAGCAGCCCCCAGCGCTCTGGGGCCAACGTCCTGACTTTC.

This clone was found a few times. J is TRBJ2-3 and V is TRBV18; 13 nucleotides match TRBD2. With V trimmed by 4 bases and J by 6 bases, 7 bases remained unmatched. This CDR3 has 16 residues. Germline V lookup: CDR1 KGHSH, CDR2 LQKENI. This CDR3 reads CASSRTSGRLGDTQYF. The DNA of the CDR3 is TGTGCCAGCTCACGGACTAGCGGGAGATTAGGGGATACGCAGTATTTT. The variable domain in full, with the rest retrieved from reference TRBV18 and TRBJ2-3, is NAGVMQNPRHLVRRRGQEARLRCSPMKGHSHVYWYRQLPEEGLKFMVYLQKENIIDESGMPKERFSAEFPKEGPSILRIQQVVRGDSAAYFCASSRTSGRLGDTQYFGPGTRLTVL.

This clone is a singleton in its sample. The rearrangement uses TRBV10-1 and TRBJ1-3; 7 nucleotides line up with TRBD1. V lost 2 bases, J lost 4 bases, and 8 bases stayed unmatched. Germline V CDR1 and CDR2: WNHNN, SYGVQD (reference sequence). CDR3 length equals 16 residues. The CDR3 sequence is CASSEAPTGSGNTIYF. The CDR3, as DNA: TGCGCCAGCAGTGAGGCGCCGACAGGGTCCGGAAACACCATATATTTT.

V is TRBV7-9 and J is TRBJ2-3; 9 bases align to TRBD1. Germline V gene sequence: CDR1 SEHNR, CDR2 FQNEAQ (reference sequence). The CDR3 is 13 amino acids. J lost 9 bases, V lost 5 bases, and 6 bases had no gene match. CDR3: CASSANRGRTQYF. CDR3 in DNA: TGTGCCAGCAGCGCGAACAGGGGGCGGACGCAGTATTTT.

The chain is built from TRBV7-8 and TRBJ2-1, with 9 bases that match TRBD2. This CDR3 comprises 16 residues. V shed 3 bases, J shed 1 base, and the junction held 4 bases outside the gene matches. CDR1 and CDR2 (germline): SGHVS, FQNEAQ. The CDR3 nucleotides are TGTGCCAGCAGCTTCAGCGGGGGGCTTTCCTACAATGAGCAGTTCTTC. This translates into CASSFSGGLSYNEQFF.

The V call is TRBV7-6, the J call TRBJ2-2; 13 bases agree with TRBD2. The CDR3 consists of 18 residues. J lost 5 bases, V lost 1 base, and 7 bases had no gene match. From germline, CDR1 is SGHVS and CDR2 FNYEAQ. The CDR3 is CASSLETSGGSGTGELFF. Here the CDR3 DNA reads TGTGCCAGCAGCTTAGAGACTAGCGGGGGGTCCGGAACCGGGGAGCTGTTTTTT.